Each of the 20 T cell receptor beta chains below was sequenced from the same sample in a study of shared clonotypes between healthy human individuals. CD45RO-negative, CCR7-selected cells formed the naive CD8 fraction, which excluded terminally differentiated effector memory CD45RA+ cells. Measured with immunoSEQ multiplex PCR; TCRdb has only the in-frame clones, and not every one. The table shows 2 million or so clones, with about 95% occurring only once. The source material was naive CD8+ T cells sorted from blood. The source is a man between 18 and 35 years old in good health.

The rearrangement links TRBV27 to TRBJ2-2; 7 nucleotides line up with TRBD2. The CDR3 length is 18 residues. V gave up 5 bases and J gave up 6 bases; unmatched junction bases: 18. Germline V CDR1 and CDR2: MNHEY, SMNVEV (reference sequence). The chain's CDR3 is CASSPFPSGEGAAGELFF. CDR3 nucleotide sequence: TGTGCCAGCAGTCCCTTCCCATCGGGGGAGGGCGCCGCCGGGGAGCTGTTTTTT.

On this clone: The sample carries other DNA sequences with the same CDR3. CDR3 sequence (DNA): TGTGCCAGCAGTTGGACAGGAGACAATGAGCAGTTCTTC. Translating it yields CASSWTGDNEQFF. The V and J genes are TRBV6-5 and TRBJ2-1; 7 bases align to TRBD1. The length of the CDR3 is 13 residues. Per the germline V gene, CDR1 is MNHEY and CDR2 is SVGAGI. The J segment lost 5 bases and the V segment lost 4 bases, leaving 2 bases of the junction unmatched.

The chain has TRBV5-6 and TRBJ2-1; tentatively, D is TRBD1 or TRBD2 (5 bases each). V was pared by 1 base and J by 7 bases, with 9 bases between. CDR3 size: 13 residues. Germline V gives CDR1 SGHDT, CDR2 YYEEEE. CDR3 loop: CASSLLEGNEQFF. The CDR3 DNA follows: TGTGCCAGCAGCTTGTTAGAGGGGAATGAGCAGTTCTTC.

The chain uses TRBV5-6 and TRBJ1-6; 8 bases fit TRBD1. Germline CDR1 and CDR2: SGHDT and YYEEEE. CDR3 length: 13 residues. Germline trimming cut 2 bases from V and 14 bases from J; bases unmatched to any gene: 6. The CDR3 sequence is CASSFGQGLALHF. In DNA form, the CDR3 reads TGTGCCAGCAGCTTTGGACAGGGACTGGCCCTCCACTTT.

This chain uses TRBV5-1 with TRBJ2-7; a weak D match, TRBD1 (6 bases). Trimming took off 0 bases at V and 2 bases at J, with 9 bases between the two ends. Germline V gives CDR1 SGHRS, CDR2 YFSETQ. The length of the CDR3 is 14 residues. This CDR3 is CASSLDRTAYEQYF. CDR3 nucleotides: TGCGCCAGCAGCTTGGACAGGACAGCCTACGAGCAGTACTTC.

This clone was seen a single time. Other DNA variants within this sample encode the same CDR3. The chain links TRBV9 to TRBJ2-7; D might be TRBD1 (6 bases). Per the germline V gene, CDR1 is SGDLS and CDR2 is YYNGEE. CDR3 length: 14 amino acids. Trimming shortened V by 0 bases and J by 4 bases, and 11 bases separated the two germline ends. The CDR3 DNA reads TGTGCCAGCAGCGTAGGCGGCAGGGGTTACGAGCAGTACTTC. Translated, it gives CASSVGGRGYEQYF. Full variable domain (outside the CDR3, taken from reference TRBV9 and TRBJ2-7): DSGVTQTPKHLITATGQRVTLRCSPRSGDLSVYWYQQSLDQGLQFLIQYYNGEERAKGNILERFSAQQFPDLHSELNLSSLELGDSALYFCASSVGGRGYEQYFGPGTRLTVT.

The sample holds one count of this clone. The chain joins TRBV19 to TRBJ2-1, with D possibly being TRBD2 (6 bases). The V end was cut by 10 bases, the J end by 10 bases, with 11 bases between. The CDR3 totals 10 residues. Germline-derived CDR1 and CDR2 are LNHDA and SQIVND (reference sequence). The chain's CDR3 is CATGAWEQFF. The CDR3 region has the DNA TGTGCCACGGGAGCTTGGGAGCAGTTCTTC.

The rearrangement uses TRBV27 and TRBJ2-7; no firm D call. The CDR3 is 13 amino acids. Germline-derived CDR1 and CDR2 are MNHEY and SMNVEV (reference sequence). The V end lost 6 bases, the J end lost 3 bases, and 12 bases lay between the germline ends. The DNA of the CDR3 is TGTGCCAGCAGCACCGGGTCGAACTACGAGCAGTACTTC. Protein sequence: CASSTGSNYEQYF.

The chain combines TRBV10-3 with TRBJ2-7; D perhaps matches TRBD1 (7 bases). Trimming shortened V by 0 bases and J by 2 bases, and 14 bases separated the two germline ends. The germline CDR1 and CDR2 sequences are ENHRY and SYGVKD. This CDR3 spans 16 amino acids. In nucleotides, the CDR3 is TGTGCCATCAGTGAGTCTGCACAGGGGAGGACCTACGAGCAGTACTTC. This encodes CAISESAQGRTYEQYF.

CDR3 bases: TGTGCCAGCAGCCAAACCTACGGCGGGGGGGCCAATGAGCAGTTCTTC. Its translation is CASSQTYGGGANEQFF. This sequence joins TRBV7-9 and TRBJ2-1, with 9 bases fitting TRBD2. Germline V lookup: CDR1 SEHNR, CDR2 FQNEAQ (reference sequence). Trimming took 5 bases from V and 6 from J; bases not matched to a gene: 11. This CDR3 spans 16 amino acids.

Here the CDR3 reads CASSVIGGTSDTIYF. The CDR3 nucleotides are TGTGCCAGCAGCGTAATTGGGGGGACTTCGGACACCATATATTTT. The chain carries TRBV9 and TRBJ1-3; maybe TRBD1 (5 bases). CDR3 length: 15 amino acids. Per the germline V gene, CDR1 is SGDLS and CDR2 is YYNGEE. Trimming cost V 1 base and J 8 bases, with 16 bases left between them. Looking up the rest from reference TRBV9 and TRBJ1-3 gives the full variable domain: DSGVTQTPKHLITATGQRVTLRCSPRSGDLSVYWYQQSLDQGLQFLIQYYNGEERAKGNILERFSAQQFPDLHSELNLSSLELGDSALYFCASSVIGGTSDTIYFGEGSWLTVV.

DNA of the CDR3: TGTGCCAGCAGCTCAATGGGGGGATGGACTGAAGCTTTCTTT. This codes for CASSSMGGWTEAFF. V gene TRBV5-6 combines with J gene TRBJ1-1; possible D gene TRBD1, 5 bases. The CDR3 consists of 14 residues. V was shortened by 3 bases and J by 5 bases, with 14 bases between the two germline ends. Germline assignment: CDR1 SGHDT and CDR2 YYEEEE. Based on the CDR3 plus reference TRBV5-6 and TRBJ1-1, the full variable domain is DAGVTQSPTHLIKTRGQQVTLRCSPKSGHDTVSWYQQALGQGPQFIFQYYEEEERQRGNFPDRFSGHQFPNYSSELNVNALLLGDSALYLCASSSMGGWTEAFFGQGTRLTVV.

In regard to this clone: The same CDR3 is also encoded by other DNA sequences in this sample. This chain uses TRBV5-1 with TRBJ2-3, with 10 positions matching TRBD2. With 0 bases clipped from V and 2 bases from J, the junction kept 3 bases outside the gene matches. The CDR3 is 16 amino acids. The germline CDR1 and CDR2 sequences are SGHRS and YFSETQ. In DNA, the CDR3 is TGCGCCAGCAGCTTGGCTAGCGGGGGAACCACAGATACGCAGTATTTT. As protein: CASSLASGGTTDTQYF. The variable domain in full, with the rest retrieved from reference TRBV5-1 and TRBJ2-3, is KAGVTQTPRYLIKTRGQQVTLSCSPISGHRSVSWYQQTPGQGLQFLFEYFSETQRNKGNFPGRFSGRQFSNSRSEMNVSTLELGDSALYLCASSLASGGTTDTQYFGPGTRLTVL.

In nucleotides, the CDR3 is TGTGCCAGCTCACGACGGGGCTCAGAGACCCAGTACTTC. It specifies CASSRRGSETQYF. The chain links TRBV18 to TRBJ2-5; the D call may be TRBD1 or TRBD2 (5 bases each). V was clipped by 4 bases and J by 4 bases, with 10 bases between them. CDR1 is KGHSH and CDR2 is LQKENI in the germline V gene. The CDR3 has 13 amino acids.

The chain is built from TRBV27 and TRBJ2-1; D not resolved. This CDR3 spans 13 amino acids. CDR1 and CDR2 from the germline V gene are MNHEY and SMNVEV (reference sequence). The V end was cut by 6 bases, the J end by 8 bases, with 14 bases between. The CDR3 DNA follows: TGTGCCAGCAGCCAAAGGGTCAGTGATGAGCAGTTCTTC. This translates into CASSQRVSDEQFF.

The chain couples TRBV27 to TRBJ1-1, with 9 nucleotides matching TRBD1. CDR3 size: 15 residues. Germline CDR1 is MNHEY and CDR2 is SMNVEV (reference sequence). J gave up 4 bases and V 5 bases, and 8 bases lay outside the gene matches. The CDR3 sequence is CASSTGQGKSTEAFF. The CDR3 nucleotides read TGTGCCAGCAGTACCGGACAGGGGAAGAGCACTGAAGCTTTCTTT.

The gene calls are TRBV7-9 and TRBJ2-2; 9 bases line up with TRBD2. The trim removed 3 bases at V and 4 bases at J, leaving 6 bases unmatched. Looked up from germline, CDR1 is SEHNR and CDR2 is FQNEAQ (reference sequence). The CDR3 has 16 amino acids. CDR3 residues: CASSFWREGRTGELFF. CDR3 nucleotide sequence: TGTGCCAGCAGCTTTTGGCGGGAGGGCCGCACCGGGGAGCTGTTTTTT.

This chain connects TRBV27 to TRBJ2-1; 9 bases map to TRBD2. In germline, CDR1 is MNHEY, CDR2 SMNVEV (reference sequence). V lost 3 bases to trimming and J lost 8 bases; unmatched junction nucleotides: 5. The CDR3 covers 14 residues. Written as DNA, the CDR3 is TGTGCCAGCAGTTTTGCGGGGGGGTCGGATGAGCAGTTCTTC. Translating it yields CASSFAGGSDEQFF.

This clone was counted a few times. The genes are TRBV6-6 and TRBJ2-7; weak D call: TRBD1 (6 bases). The CDR3 runs to 14 residues. The V and J ends lost 7 bases and 0 bases respectively, with 13 bases between them. Germline V gene data show CDR1 as MNHNY and CDR2 as SVGAGI (reference sequence). CDR3 protein: CASKDSTSSYEQYF. The CDR3 DNA reads as TGTGCCAGCAAGGACAGCACGAGCTCCTACGAGCAGTACTTC.

Details on this clone: In the same sample, other DNA sequences code for this CDR3. CDR3 protein: CASSLEAGGYTF. CDR3 DNA sequence: TGTGCCAGCAGCTTGGAGGCAGGTGGCTACACCTTC. This sequence joins TRBV5-4 and TRBJ1-2; D is unclear. This CDR3 has 12 residues. Germline CDR1 SGHNT, CDR2 YYREEE (reference sequence). The V and J ends lost 0 bases and 7 bases respectively, with 7 bases between them. The variable domain in full, with the rest retrieved from reference TRBV5-4 and TRBJ1-2, is ETGVTQSPTHLIKTRGQQVTLRCSSQSGHNTVSWYQQALGQGPQFIFQYYREEENGRGNFPPRFSGLQFPNYSSELNVNALELDDSALYLCASSLEAGGYTFGSGTRLTVV.